Listed below are T cell receptor beta chains from one sample, sequenced in a study of T cells in Graves' hyperthyroidism and ophthalmopathy. TCRdb called the multiplex PCR reads again in MiXCR, with one record for every CDR3 protein. There are 550,000 to 700,000 distinct CDR3 sequences in the sample; 35% to 55% occur only once, and around 17% lies in the top ten. The specimen sequenced was peripheral blood or thyroid tissue (not recorded which). The receptors derive from an adult woman with Graves' disease, either hyperthyroidism or ophthalmopathy (not recorded which). The CDR3 runs from the conserved cysteine through the conserved F or W. The D gene is left open where the match is weak. Clone size is given for some rows only: seen once, a few or many times, or a class if the clone is expanded.

V,length,D,J,size,CDR3,DNA
TRBV10-3,14,-,TRBJ2-7,-,CAISDGQSSYEQYF,TGTGCCATCAGTGACGGACAGTCGTCCTACGAGCAGTACTTC
TRBV19,13,TRBD1,TRBJ1-5,many,CASGDRARQPQHF,TGTGCCAGTGGGGACAGGGCCAGACAGCCCCAGCATTTT
TRBV28,14,TRBD1,TRBJ2-7,many,CASTSGTASYEQYF,TGTGCCAGCACCTCTGGGACAGCTAGCTACGAGCAGTACTTC
TRBV29-1,13,TRBD1,TRBJ2-3,many,CSATDRATDTQYF,TGCAGCGCCACTGACAGGGCCACAGATACGCAGTATTTT
TRBV7-9,12,-,TRBJ1-1,few,CASSRRTEKAFF,TGTGCCAGCAGCCGCAGGACGGAGAAGGCTTTCTTT
TRBV29-1,14,TRBD1,TRBJ1-4,few,CSVRTGGVGEKLFF,TGCAGCGTCAGAACAGGGGGCGTCGGTGAAAAACTGTTTTTT
TRBV10-2,14,TRBD2,TRBJ2-7,few,CASSPAGGGYEQYF,TGCGCCAGCAGTCCCGCGGGAGGTGGCTACGAGCAGTACTTC
TRBV7-6,13,-,TRBJ2-7,-,CASSLLGAFEQYF,TGTGCCAGCAGCTTGCTGGGGGCCTTCGAGCAGTACTTC
TRBV18,14,-,TRBJ1-1,few,CASSAQTGNTEAFF,TGTGCCAGCTCAGCCCAGACAGGGAACACTGAAGCTTTCTTT
TRBV30,13,TRBD1,TRBJ1-1,-,CAWRRQGDTEAFF,TGTGCCTGGAGAAGACAGGGAGACACTGAAGCTTTCTTT
TRBV12-3/TRBV12-4,14,-,TRBJ1-4,many,CASNLGDHNEKLFF,TGTGCCAGCAACCTGGGCGACCATAATGAAAAACTGTTTTTT
TRBV6-2/TRBV6-3,16,TRBD2,TRBJ2-7,many,CASSSLAGGPTYEQYF,TGTGCCAGCAGTTCCCTAGCGGGAGGGCCGACCTACGAGCAGTACTTC
TRBV10-3,16,-,TRBJ2-7,once,CAISDNSFHTSYEQYF,TGTGCCATCAGTGACAACAGTTTCCACACTAGCTACGAGCAGTACTTC
TRBV28,13,-,TRBJ2-7,few,CAARFGGAGEQYF,TGTGCCGCCCGGTTTGGGGGAGCCGGCGAGCAGTACTTC
TRBV7-8,16,-,TRBJ1-4,-,CASSFSAGYRNEKLFF,TGTGCCAGCAGCTTCAGTGCGGGGTATCGCAATGAAAAACTGTTTTTT
TRBV19,15,TRBD1,TRBJ2-6,-,CASLRQGAALNTEAF,TGTGCCAGTCTTAGACAGGGGGCGGCCTTGAACACTGAAGCTTTC
TRBV2,13,-,TRBJ2-1,few,CAATARGHNEQFF,TGTGCCGCGACTGCCAGGGGACACAATGAGCAGTTCTTC
TRBV24-1,15,-,TRBJ2-2,many,CATSDPLMGTGELFF,TGTGCCACCAGTGATCCACTAATGGGAACCGGGGAGCTGTTTTTT
TRBV7-2,15,-,TRBJ1-5,many,CASSLVQGSNQPQHF,TGTGCCAGCAGCTTAGTTCAGGGATCCAATCAGCCCCAGCATTTT
TRBV2,16,-,TRBJ1-5,many,CASSLLVGVGNQPQHF,TGTGCCAGCAGTCTCCTAGTGGGAGTGGGCAATCAGCCCCAGCATTTT
TRBV7-8,13,-,TRBJ2-5,many,CASRQGLQETQYF,TGTGCCAGCAGACAGGGCCTCCAAGAGACCCAGTACTTC
TRBV7-9,12,-,TRBJ1-2,-,CASAEHYYGYTF,TGTGCCTCGGCGGAGCATTACTATGGCTACACCTTC
TRBV4-1,12,-,TRBJ2-3,few,CTSSQEMNTQYF,TGCACCAGCAGCCAAGAGATGAATACGCAGTATTTT
TRBV5-4,15,TRBD2,TRBJ2-3,-,CASSLAGGLLDTQYF,TGTGCCAGCAGCTTGGCGGGAGGGCTTTTAGATACGCAGTATTTT
TRBV29-1,13,-,TRBJ2-7,-,CSVEAGKAYEQYF,TGCAGCGTTGAGGCAGGGAAGGCCTACGAGCAGTACTTC